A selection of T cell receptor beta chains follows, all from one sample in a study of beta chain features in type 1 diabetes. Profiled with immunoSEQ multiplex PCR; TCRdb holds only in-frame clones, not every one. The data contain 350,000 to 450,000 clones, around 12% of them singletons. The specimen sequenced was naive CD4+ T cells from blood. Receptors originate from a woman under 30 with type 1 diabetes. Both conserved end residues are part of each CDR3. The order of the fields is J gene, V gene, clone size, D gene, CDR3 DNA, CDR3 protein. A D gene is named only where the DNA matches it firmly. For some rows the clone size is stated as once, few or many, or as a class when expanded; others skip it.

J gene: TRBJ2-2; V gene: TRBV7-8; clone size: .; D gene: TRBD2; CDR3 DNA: TGTGCCAGCAGCTTAGTTCAGGCGGGGGGTTTAACCGGGGAGCTGTTTTTT; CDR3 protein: CASSLVQAGGLTGELFF
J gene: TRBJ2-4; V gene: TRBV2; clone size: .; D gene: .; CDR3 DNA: TGTGCCAGCAGTGCGACAGAGTCCAAAAACATTCAGTACTTC; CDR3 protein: CASSATESKNIQYF
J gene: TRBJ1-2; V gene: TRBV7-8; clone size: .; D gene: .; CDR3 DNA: TGTGCCAGCAGCTCATTACAGGGCAAGGGAGGCTACACCTTC; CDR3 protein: CASSSLQGKGGYTF
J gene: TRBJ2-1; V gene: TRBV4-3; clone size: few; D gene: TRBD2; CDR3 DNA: TGCGCCAGCAGCCAAGAGACTAGCCGTTTCTACAATGAGCAGTTCTTC; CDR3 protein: CASSQETSRFYNEQFF
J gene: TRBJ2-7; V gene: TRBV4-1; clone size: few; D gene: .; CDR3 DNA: TGCGCCAGCAGCCGAGAGACATCGCCTGCCTACGAGCAGTACTTC; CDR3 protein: CASSRETSPAYEQYF
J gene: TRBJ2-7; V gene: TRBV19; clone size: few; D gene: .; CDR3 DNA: TGTGCCAGTATGGATGGGGCCACCTACGAGCAGTACTTC; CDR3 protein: CASMDGATYEQYF
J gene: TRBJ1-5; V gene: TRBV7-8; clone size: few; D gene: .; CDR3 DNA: TGTGCCAGCAGCTCCCTTTATAGCAATCAGCCCCAGCATTTT; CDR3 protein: CASSSLYSNQPQHF
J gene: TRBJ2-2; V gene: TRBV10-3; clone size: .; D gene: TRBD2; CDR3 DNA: TGTGCCATCAGGGGGGGGGACGACACCGGGGAGCTGTTTTTT; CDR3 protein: CAIRGGDDTGELFF
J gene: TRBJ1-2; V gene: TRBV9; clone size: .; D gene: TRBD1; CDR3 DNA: TGTGCCAGCACCAAACAGGGGGCCAACTATGGCTACACCTTC; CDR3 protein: CASTKQGANYGYTF
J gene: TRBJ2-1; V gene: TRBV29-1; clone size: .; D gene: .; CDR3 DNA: TGCAGCGTTGAAGTGGACTTCAATGAGCAGTTCTTC; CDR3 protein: CSVEVDFNEQFF
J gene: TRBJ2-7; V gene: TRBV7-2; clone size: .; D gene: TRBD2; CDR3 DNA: TGTGCCAGCAGCTTCCAAGCGGGGGGCTACTACGAGCAGTACTTC; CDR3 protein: CASSFQAGGYYEQYF
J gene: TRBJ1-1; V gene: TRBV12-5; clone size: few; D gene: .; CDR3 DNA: TGTGCTAGTGACCCCACAGGGACGTGGAACACTGAAGCTTTCTTT; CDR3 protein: CASDPTGTWNTEAFF
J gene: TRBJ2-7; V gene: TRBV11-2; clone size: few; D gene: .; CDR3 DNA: TGTGCCAGCACCCTAAGGGGACTCAACCTAGAATTGTCCGAGCAGTACTTC; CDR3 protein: CASTLRGLNLELSEQYF
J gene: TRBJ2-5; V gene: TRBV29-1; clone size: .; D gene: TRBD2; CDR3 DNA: TGCAGCGGCGGGAGGGGGCGCTGGGGGCCCCAAGAGACCCAGTACTTC; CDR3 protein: CSGGRGRWGPQETQYF
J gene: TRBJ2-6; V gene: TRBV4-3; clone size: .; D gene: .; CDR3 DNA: TGCGCCAGCAGCCAAGGAGAACCGATCTCTGGGGCCAACGTCCTGACTTTC; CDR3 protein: CASSQGEPISGANVLTF
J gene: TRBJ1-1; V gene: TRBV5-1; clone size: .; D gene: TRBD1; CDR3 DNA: TGCGCCAGCAGCCTGACAGGGTCGTGGAACACTGAAGCTTTCTTT; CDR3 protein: CASSLTGSWNTEAFF
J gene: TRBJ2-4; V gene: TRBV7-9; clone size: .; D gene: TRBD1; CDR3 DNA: TGTGCCAGCAGCCCGGCCGGGACAGGGGTTGGAAACATTCAGTACTTC; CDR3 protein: CASSPAGTGVGNIQYF
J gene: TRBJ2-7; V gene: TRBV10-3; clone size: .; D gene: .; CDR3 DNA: TGTGCCATCATGGCCCAGGGCCCACACGAGCAGTACTTC; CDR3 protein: CAIMAQGPHEQYF
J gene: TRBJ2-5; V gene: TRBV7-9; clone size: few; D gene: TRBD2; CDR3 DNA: TGTGCCAGCAGCTTAAGTGGACTAGCGGAAGAGACCCAGTACTTC; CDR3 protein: CASSLSGLAEETQYF
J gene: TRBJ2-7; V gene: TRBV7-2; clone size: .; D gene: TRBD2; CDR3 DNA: TGTGCCAGCAGCTCATATTTAGCGGGGAGCTACGAGCAGTACTTC; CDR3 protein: CASSSYLAGSYEQYF
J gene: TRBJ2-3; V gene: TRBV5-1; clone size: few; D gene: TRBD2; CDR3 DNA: TGCGCCAGCAGCCTACTACTGACAGCGGGAGTAGCAGATACGCAGTATTTT; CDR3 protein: CASSLLLTAGVADTQYF
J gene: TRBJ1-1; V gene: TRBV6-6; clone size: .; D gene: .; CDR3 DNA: TGTGCCAGCATCCTTAACACTGAAGCTTTCTTT; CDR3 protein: CASILNTEAFF
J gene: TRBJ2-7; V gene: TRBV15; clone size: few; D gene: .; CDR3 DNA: TGTGCCACCAGCAGAGATAGGCGGACTGGAGCCGAGCAGTACTTC; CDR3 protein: CATSRDRRTGAEQYF
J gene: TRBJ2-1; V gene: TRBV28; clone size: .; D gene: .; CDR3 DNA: TGTGCCAGCAGTTCTAGTTCCAATGAGCAGTTCTTC; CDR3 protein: CASSSSSNEQFF
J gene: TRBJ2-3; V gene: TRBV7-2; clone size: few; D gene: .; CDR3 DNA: TGTGCCAGCAGCTTAGTTCGCCTAGATACAGATACGCAGTATTTT; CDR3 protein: CASSLVRLDTDTQYF
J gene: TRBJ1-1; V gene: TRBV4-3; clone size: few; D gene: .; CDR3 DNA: TGCGCCAGCAGCCAGGAAGGGACAAGGAACACTGAAGCTTTCTTT; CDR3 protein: CASSQEGTRNTEAFF
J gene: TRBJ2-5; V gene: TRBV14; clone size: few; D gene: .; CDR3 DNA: TGTGCCAGCAGCCAAGTCGACGCCCCAGGGACCCAGTACTTC; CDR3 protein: CASSQVDAPGTQYF
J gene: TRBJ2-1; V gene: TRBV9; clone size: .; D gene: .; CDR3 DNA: TGTGCCAGCAGCGTAGGGAGGGGGGGCCAGAATGAGCAGTTCTTC; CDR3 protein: CASSVGRGGQNEQFF
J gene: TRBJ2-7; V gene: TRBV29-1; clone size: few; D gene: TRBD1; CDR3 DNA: TGCAGCGTTGTGACAGGGGGAACCTACGAGCAGTACTTC; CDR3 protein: CSVVTGGTYEQYF
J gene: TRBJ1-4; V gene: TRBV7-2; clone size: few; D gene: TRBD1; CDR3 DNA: TGTGCCAGCAGCTTAGCGCCGGGACAGGGTAGCAAACTGTTTTTT; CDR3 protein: CASSLAPGQGSKLFF
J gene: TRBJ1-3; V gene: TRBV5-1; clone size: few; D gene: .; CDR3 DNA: TGCGCCAGCAGCCAACTACCCGGGACTTCTGGAAACACCATATATTTT; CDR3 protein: CASSQLPGTSGNTIYF
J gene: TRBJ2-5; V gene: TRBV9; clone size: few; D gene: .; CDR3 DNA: TGTGCCAGCACCACCCTCCGAGTGCCCCGAGAGACCCAGTACTTC; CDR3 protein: CASTTLRVPRETQYF
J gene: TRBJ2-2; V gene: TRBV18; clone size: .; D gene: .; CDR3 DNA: TGTGCCAGCTCACCACAGGGGTCCGGGGAGCTGTTTTTT; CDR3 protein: CASSPQGSGELFF
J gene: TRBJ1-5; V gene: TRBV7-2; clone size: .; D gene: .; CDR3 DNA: TGTGCCAGCTCGATCGGAGCCAATAGCAATCAGCCCCAGCATTTT; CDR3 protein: CASSIGANSNQPQHF
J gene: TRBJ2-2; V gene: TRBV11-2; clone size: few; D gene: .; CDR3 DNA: TGTGCCAGCAGCATCCGTAACACCGGGGAGCTGTTTTTT; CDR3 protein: CASSIRNTGELFF
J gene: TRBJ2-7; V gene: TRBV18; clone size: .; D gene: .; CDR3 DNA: TGTGCCAGCTCACCGGACAAATCCTACGAGCAGTACTTC; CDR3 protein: CASSPDKSYEQYF
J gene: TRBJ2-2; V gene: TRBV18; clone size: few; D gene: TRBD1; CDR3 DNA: TGTGCCAGCACCCGGGACAGGAACACCGGGGAGCTGTTTTTT; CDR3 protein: CASTRDRNTGELFF
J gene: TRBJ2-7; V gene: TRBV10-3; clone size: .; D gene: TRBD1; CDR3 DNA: TGTGCCATCAGTGGGACAGGGGTCTACGAGCAGTACTTC; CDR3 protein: CAISGTGVYEQYF
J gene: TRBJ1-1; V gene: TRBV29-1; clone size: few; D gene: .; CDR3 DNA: TGCAGCGTTGTGACCGCCGCGCTCGGGGAAGCTTTCTTT; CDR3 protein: CSVVTAALGEAFF
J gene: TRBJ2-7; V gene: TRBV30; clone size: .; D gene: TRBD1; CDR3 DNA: TGTGCCTGGTCCATCGGGACAGGGGGCGAGCAGTACTTC; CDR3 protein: CAWSIGTGGEQYF
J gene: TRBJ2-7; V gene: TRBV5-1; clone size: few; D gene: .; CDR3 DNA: TGCGCCAGCAGCTTGGGAACAGGGCCAATCTACGAGCAGTACTTC; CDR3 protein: CASSLGTGPIYEQYF
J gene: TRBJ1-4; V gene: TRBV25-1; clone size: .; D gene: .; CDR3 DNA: TGTGCCAGCAGTGAGGTGGGCAGAAAGAATGAAAAACTGTTTTTT; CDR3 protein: CASSEVGRKNEKLFF
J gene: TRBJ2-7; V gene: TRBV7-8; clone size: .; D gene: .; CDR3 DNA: TGTGCCAGCAGCTTAGCGGCAGGGGCGTACGAGCAGTACTTC; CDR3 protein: CASSLAAGAYEQYF
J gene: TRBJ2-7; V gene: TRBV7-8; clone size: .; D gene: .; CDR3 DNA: TGTGCCAGCAGCTCCTCCCGGGACAACTTAGGGGAGCAGTACTTC; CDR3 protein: CASSSSRDNLGEQYF
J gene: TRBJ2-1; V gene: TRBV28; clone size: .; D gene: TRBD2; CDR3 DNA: TGTGCCAGCCATGTACGGGGGGGGTACAATGAGCAGTTCTTC; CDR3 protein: CASHVRGGYNEQFF
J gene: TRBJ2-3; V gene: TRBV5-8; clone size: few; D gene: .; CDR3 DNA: TGTGCCAGCAGCTCCCGACAGGGCACAGATACGCAGTATTTT; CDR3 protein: CASSSRQGTDTQYF
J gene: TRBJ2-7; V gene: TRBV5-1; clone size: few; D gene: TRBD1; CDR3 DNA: TGCGCCAGCAGCTCCTGGGGGACAGGGACCTACGAGCAGTACTTC; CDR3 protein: CASSSWGTGTYEQYF
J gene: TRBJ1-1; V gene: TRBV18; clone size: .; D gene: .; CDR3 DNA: TGTGCCAGCTCACTAAACACTGAAGCTTTCTTT; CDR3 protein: CASSLNTEAFF
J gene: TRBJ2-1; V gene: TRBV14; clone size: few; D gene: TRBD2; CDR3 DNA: TGTGCCAGCAGCCGACTAGCGTACAATGAGCAGTTCTTC; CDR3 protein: CASSRLAYNEQFF
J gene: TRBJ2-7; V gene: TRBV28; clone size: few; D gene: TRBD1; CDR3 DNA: TGTGCCAGCAGTTTACAGGGGACAGGAGTTAACTACGAGCAGTACTTC; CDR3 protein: CASSLQGTGVNYEQYF